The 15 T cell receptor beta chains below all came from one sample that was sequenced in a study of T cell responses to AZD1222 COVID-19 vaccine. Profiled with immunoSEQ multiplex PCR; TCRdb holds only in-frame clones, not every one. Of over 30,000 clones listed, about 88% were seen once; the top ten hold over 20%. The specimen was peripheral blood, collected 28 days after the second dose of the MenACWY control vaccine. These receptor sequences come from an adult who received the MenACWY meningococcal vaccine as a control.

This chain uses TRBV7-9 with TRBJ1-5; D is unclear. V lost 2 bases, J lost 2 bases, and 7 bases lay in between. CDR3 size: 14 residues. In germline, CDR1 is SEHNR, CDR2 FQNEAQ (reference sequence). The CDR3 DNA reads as TGTGCCAGCAGCTTAACGGGCGGCAATCAGCCCCAGCATTTT. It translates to CASSLTGGNQPQHF.

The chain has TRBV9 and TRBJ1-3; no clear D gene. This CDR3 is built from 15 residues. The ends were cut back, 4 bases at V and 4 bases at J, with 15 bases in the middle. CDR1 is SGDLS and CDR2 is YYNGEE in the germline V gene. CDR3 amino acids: CASSSMIGSGNTIYF. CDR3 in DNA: TGTGCCAGCAGCTCCATGATAGGGTCAGGAAACACCATATATTTT.

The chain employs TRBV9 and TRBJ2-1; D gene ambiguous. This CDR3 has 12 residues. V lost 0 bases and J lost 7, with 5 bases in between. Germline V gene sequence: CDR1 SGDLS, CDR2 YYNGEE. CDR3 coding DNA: TGTGCCAGCAGCGTAGGAGTTAATGAGCAGTTCTTC. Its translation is CASSVGVNEQFF.

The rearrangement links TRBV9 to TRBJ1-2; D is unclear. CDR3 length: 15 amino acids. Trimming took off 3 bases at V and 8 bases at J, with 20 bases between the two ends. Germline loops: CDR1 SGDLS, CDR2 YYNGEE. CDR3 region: CASSDPPDLSGGYTF. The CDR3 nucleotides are TGTGCCAGCAGCGATCCGCCCGACCTATCGGGGGGCTACACCTTC.

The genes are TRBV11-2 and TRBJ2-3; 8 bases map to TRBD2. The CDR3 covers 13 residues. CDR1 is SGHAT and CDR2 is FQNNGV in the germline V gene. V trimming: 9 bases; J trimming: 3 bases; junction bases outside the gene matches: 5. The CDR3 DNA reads TGTGCCAGTAGCGGGAATCCTACAGATACGCAGTATTTT. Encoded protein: CASSGNPTDTQYF.

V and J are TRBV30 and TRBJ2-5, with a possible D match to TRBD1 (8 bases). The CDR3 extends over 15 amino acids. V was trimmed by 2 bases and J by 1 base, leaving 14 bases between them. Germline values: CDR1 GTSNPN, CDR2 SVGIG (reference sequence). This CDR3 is CAWSPTGGAQETQYF. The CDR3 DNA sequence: TGTGCCTGGAGTCCTACAGGGGGGGCCCAAGAGACCCAGTACTTC.

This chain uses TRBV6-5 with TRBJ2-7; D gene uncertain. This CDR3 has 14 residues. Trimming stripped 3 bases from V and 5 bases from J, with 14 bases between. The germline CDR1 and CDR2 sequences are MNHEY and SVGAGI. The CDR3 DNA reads TGTGCCAGCAGTTATGGCTCTTGGGTGAACGAGCAGTACTTC. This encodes CASSYGSWVNEQYF.

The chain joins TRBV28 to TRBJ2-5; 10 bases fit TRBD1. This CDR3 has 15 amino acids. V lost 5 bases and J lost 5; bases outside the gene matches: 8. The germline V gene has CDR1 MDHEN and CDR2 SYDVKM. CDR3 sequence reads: CASSTQTGGLETQYF. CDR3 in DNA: TGTGCCAGCAGTACTCAGACAGGGGGCTTGGAGACCCAGTACTTC.

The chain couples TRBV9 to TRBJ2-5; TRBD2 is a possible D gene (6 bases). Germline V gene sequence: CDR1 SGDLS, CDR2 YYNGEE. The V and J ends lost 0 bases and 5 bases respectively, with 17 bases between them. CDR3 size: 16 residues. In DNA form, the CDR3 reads TGTGCCAGCAGCGTAGGTGTGGATACGCGGGGCGAGACCCAGTACTTC. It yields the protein CASSVGVDTRGETQYF.

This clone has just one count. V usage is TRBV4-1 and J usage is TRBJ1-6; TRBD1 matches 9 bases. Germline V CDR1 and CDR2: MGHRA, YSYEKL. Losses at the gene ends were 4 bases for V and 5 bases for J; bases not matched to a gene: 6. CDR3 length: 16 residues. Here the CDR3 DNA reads TGCGCCAGCAGCCTCCGGCGGACAGGGGATAATTCACCCCTCCACTTT. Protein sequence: CASSLRRTGDNSPLHF.

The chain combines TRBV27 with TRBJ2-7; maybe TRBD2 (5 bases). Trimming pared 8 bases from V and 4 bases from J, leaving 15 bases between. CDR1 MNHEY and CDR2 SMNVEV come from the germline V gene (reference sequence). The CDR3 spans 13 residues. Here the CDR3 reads CASARDRAYEQYF. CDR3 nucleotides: TGTGCCAGCGCACGGGATAGGGCGTACGAGCAGTACTTC.

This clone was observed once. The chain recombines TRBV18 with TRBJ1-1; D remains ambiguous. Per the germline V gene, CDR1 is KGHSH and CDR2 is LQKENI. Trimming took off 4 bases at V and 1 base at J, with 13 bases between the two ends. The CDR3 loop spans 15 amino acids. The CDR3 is CASSRVPSGNTEAFF. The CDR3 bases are TGTGCCAGCTCACGGGTCCCCTCAGGGAACACTGAAGCTTTCTTT.

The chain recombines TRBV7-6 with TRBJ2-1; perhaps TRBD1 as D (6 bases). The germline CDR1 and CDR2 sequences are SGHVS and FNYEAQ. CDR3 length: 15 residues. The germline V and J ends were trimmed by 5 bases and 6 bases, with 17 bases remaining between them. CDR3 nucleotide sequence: TGTGCCAGCAGCCAAACAGGGAGAGGGGTCAATGAGCAGTTCTTC. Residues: CASSQTGRGVNEQFF.

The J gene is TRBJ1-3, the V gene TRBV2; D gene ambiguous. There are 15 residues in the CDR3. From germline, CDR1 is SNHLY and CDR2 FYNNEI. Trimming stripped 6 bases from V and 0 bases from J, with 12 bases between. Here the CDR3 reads CASSPPVRSGNTIYF. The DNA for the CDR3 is TGTGCCAGCAGCCCCCCAGTGCGCTCTGGAAACACCATATATTTT.

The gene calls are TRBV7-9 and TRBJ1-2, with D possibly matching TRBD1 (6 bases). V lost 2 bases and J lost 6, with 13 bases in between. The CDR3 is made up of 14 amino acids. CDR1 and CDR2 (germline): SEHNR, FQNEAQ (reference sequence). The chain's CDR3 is CASSLLSGVDGYTF. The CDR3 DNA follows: TGTGCCAGCAGCTTATTGTCAGGGGTCGATGGCTACACCTTC. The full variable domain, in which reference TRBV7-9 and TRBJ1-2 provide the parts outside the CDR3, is DTGVSQNPRHKITKRGQNVTFRCDPISEHNRLYWYRQTLGQGPEFLTYFQNEAQLEKSRLLSDRFSAERPKGSFSTLEIQRTEQGDSAMYLCASSLLSGVDGYTFGSGTRLTVV.